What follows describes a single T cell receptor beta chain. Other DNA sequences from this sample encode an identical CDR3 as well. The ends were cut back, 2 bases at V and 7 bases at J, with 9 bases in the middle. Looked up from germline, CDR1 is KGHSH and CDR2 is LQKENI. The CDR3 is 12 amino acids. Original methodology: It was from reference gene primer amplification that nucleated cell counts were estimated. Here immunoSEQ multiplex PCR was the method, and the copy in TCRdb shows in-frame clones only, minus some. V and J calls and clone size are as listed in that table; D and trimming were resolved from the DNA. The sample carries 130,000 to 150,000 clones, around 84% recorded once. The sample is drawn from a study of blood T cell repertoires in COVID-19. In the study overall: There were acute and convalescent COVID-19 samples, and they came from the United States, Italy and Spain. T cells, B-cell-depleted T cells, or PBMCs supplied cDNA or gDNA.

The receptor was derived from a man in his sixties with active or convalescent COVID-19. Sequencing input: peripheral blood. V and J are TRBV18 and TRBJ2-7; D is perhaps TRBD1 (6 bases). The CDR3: CASSPGGDEQYF. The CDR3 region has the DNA TGTGCCAGCTCACCAGGGGGCGATGAGCAGTACTTC.